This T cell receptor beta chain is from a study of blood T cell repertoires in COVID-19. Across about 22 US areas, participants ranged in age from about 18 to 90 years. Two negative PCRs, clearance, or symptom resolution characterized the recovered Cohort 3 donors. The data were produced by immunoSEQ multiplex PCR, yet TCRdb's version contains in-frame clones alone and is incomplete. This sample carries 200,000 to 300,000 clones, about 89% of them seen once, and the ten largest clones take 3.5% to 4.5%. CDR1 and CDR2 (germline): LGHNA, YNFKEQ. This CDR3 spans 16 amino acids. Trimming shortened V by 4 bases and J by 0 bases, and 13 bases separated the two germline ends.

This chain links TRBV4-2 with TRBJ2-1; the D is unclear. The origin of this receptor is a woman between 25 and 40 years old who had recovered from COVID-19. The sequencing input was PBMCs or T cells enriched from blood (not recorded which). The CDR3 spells CASSRRYRSSYNEQFF. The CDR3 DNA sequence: TGTGCCAGCAGCCGACGTTATAGGAGCTCCTACAATGAGCAGTTCTTC.